The 4 T cell receptor beta chains below come from one sample, sequenced in a study of CD8 T cells in ankylosing spondylitis. No antigens are known for them. Regarding the study as a whole: Seemingly distinctive of ankylosing spondylitis blood was a TCR beta motif formed by eight highly homologous variants.

TCRdb processed the 5' RACE reads anew with MiXCR; each CDR3 protein has one entry. Found here are 470,000 or so distinct CDR3 sequences, roughly a quarter of them singletons; the top ten hold roughly 1%. Source material: blood, either unsorted or a sorted T cell fraction (not recorded which). These receptors all stem from a male donor with ankylosing spondylitis.

This clonotype occurred a few times. This chain links TRBV3-1 with TRBJ2-3, with D possibly matching TRBD2 (5 bases). Germline assignment: CDR1 LGHDT and CDR2 YNNKEL (reference sequence). This CDR3 comprises 16 residues. Trimming stripped 3 bases from V and 1 base from J, with 14 bases between. The CDR3: CASSHSPGLGTDTQYF. DNA of the CDR3: TGTGCCAGCAGCCATAGCCCGGGATTGGGCACAGATACGCAGTATTTT.

This clonotype has a handful of counts. This sequence joins TRBV7-2 and TRBJ2-1, with 10 bases aligning to TRBD1. Germline trimming cut 5 bases from V and 10 bases from J; bases unmatched to any gene: 8. This CDR3 comprises 14 residues. Germline assignment: CDR1 SGHTA and CDR2 FQGNSA. The CDR3 DNA follows: TGTGCCAGCAGCCCGGGACAGGGGTCGAGGGAGCAGTTCTTC. Translating gives CASSPGQGSREQFF.

The chain recombines TRBV28 with TRBJ2-7; D gene uncertain. Germline CDR1 is MDHEN and CDR2 is SYDVKM. The V gene lost 3 bases and the J gene lost 7 bases, with 16 bases spanning the gap. The CDR3 consists of 14 residues. This chain's CDR3 is CASSFIGRVYEQYF. In DNA form, the CDR3 reads TGTGCCAGCAGTTTCATAGGCCGGGTCTATGAGCAGTACTTC.

This clonotype turned up a few times. V is TRBV5-1 and J is TRBJ1-4; unclear D gene. The CDR3 is 14 amino acids. V was clipped by 0 bases and J by 7 bases, with 10 bases between them. Germline CDR1 is SGHRS and CDR2 is YFSETQ. The CDR3 sequence: CASSLERAGEKLFF. The CDR3 DNA reads as TGCGCCAGCAGCTTGGAAAGGGCCGGTGAAAAACTGTTTTTT. Full variable domain (missing parts from reference TRBV5-1 and TRBJ1-4): KAGVTQTPRYLIKTRGQQVTLSCSPISGHRSVSWYQQTPGQGLQFLFEYFSETQRNKGNFPGRFSGRQFSNSRSEMNVSTLELGDSALYLCASSLERAGEKLFFGSGTQLSVL.